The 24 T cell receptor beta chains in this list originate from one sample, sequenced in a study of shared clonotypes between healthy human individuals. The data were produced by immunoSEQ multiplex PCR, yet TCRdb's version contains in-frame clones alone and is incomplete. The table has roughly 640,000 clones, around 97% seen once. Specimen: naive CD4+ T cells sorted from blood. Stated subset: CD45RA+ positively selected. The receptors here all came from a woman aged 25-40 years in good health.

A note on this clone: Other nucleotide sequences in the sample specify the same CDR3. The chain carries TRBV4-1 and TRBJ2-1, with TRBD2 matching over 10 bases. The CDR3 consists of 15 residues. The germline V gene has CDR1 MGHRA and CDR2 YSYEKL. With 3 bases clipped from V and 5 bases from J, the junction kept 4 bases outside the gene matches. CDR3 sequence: CASSQASGRNNEQFF. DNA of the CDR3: TGCGCCAGCAGCCAGGCTAGCGGGAGAAACAATGAGCAGTTCTTC.

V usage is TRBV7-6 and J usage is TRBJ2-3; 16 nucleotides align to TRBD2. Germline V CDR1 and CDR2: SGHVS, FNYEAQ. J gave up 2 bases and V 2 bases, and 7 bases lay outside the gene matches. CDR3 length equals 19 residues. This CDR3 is CASSLPQGLAGGNTDTQYF. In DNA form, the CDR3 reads TGTGCCAGCAGCTTACCCCAGGGACTAGCGGGAGGGAACACAGATACGCAGTATTTT.

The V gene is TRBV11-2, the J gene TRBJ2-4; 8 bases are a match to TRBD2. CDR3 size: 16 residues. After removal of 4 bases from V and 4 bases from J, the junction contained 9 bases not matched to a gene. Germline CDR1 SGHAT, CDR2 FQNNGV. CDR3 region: CASSSVRGTRKNIQYF. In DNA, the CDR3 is TGTGCCAGCAGCTCCGTGCGAGGGACTAGAAAAAACATTCAGTACTTC.

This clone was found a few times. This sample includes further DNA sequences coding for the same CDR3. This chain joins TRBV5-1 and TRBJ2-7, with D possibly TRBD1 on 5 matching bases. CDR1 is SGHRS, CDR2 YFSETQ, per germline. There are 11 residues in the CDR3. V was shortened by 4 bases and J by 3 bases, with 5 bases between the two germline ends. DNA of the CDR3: TGCGCCAGCAGCGGACACTACGAGCAGTACTTC. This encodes CASSGHYEQYF.

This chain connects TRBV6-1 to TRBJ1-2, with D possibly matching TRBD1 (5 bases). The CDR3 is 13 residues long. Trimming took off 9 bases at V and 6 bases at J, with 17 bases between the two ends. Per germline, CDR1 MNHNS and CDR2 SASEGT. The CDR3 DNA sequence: TGTGCCAGTTCGTACGGGACGCGACATGGCTACACCTTC. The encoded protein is CASSYGTRHGYTF.

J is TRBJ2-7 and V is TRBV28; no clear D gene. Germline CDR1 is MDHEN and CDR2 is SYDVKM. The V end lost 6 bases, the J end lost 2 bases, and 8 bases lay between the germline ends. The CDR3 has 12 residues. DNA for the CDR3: TGTGCCAGCAGCCCGTCGACCTACGAGCAGTACTTC. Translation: CASSPSTYEQYF.

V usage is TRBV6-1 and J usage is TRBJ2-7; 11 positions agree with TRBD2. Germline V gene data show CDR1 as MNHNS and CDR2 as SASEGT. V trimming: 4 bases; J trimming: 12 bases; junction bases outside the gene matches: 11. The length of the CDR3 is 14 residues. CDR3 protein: CASSATSGTMLWYF. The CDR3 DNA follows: TGTGCCAGCAGTGCGACTAGCGGGACCATGCTTTGGTACTTC.

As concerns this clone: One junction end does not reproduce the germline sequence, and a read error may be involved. The chain's CDR3 is CASGLAGVTDTQYF. The CDR3 DNA is TGTGCCAGCGGTTTAGCGGGAGTAACAGATACGCAGTATTTT. V gene TRBV28 combines with J gene TRBJ2-3; 9 bases agree with TRBD2. CDR3 size: 14 residues. CDR1 MDHEN and CDR2 SYDVKM come from the germline V gene.

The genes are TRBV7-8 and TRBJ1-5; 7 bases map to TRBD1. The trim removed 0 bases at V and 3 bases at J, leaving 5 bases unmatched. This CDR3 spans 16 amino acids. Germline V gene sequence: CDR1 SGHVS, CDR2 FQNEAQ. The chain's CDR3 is CASSLAGGDLNQPQHF. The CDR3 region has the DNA TGTGCCAGCAGCTTAGCAGGGGGCGACCTCAATCAGCCCCAGCATTTT. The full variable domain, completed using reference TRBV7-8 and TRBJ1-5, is GAGVSQSPRYKVAKRGQDVALRCDPISGHVSLFWYQQALGQGPEFLTYFQNEAQLDKSGLPSDRFFAERPEGSVSTLKIQRTQQEDSAVYLCASSLAGGDLNQPQHFGDGTRLSIL.

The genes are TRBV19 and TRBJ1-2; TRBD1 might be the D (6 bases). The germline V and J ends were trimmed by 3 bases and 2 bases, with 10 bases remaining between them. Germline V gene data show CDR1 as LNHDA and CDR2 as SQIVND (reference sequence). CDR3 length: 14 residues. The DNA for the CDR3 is TGTGCCAGTAGTATCCAGACAGGCAACTATGGCTACACCTTC. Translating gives CASSIQTGNYGYTF.

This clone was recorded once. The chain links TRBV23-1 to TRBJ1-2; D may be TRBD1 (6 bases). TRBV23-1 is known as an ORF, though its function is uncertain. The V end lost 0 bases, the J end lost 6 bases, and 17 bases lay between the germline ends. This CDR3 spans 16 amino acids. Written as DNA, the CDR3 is TGCGCCAGCAGTCAATCATTGGGGGGCTTGGGTGATGGCTACACCTTC. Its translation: CASSQSLGGLGDGYTF.

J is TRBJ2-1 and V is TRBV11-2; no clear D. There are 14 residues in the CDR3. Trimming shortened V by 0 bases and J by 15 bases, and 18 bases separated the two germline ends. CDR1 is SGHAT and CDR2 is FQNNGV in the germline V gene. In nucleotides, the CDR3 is TGTGCCAGCAGCTTAGATTCGGCAGCCCCTCTTCTGTTCTTC. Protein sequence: CASSLDSAAPLLFF.

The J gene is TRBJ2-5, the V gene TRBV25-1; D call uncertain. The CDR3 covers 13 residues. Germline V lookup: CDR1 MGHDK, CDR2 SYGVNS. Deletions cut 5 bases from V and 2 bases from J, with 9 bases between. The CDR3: CASSLSGQETQYF. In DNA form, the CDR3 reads TGTGCCAGCAGTCTAAGTGGGCAAGAGACCCAGTACTTC.

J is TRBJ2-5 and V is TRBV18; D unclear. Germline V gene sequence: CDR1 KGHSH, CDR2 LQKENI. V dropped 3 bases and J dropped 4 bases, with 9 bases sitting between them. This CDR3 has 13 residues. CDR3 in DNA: TGTGCCAGCTCACCCCAGGTATTAGAGACCCAGTACTTC. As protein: CASSPQVLETQYF.

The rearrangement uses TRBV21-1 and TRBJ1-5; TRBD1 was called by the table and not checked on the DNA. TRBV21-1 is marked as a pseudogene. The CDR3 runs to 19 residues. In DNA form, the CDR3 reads TGTGCCAGCAGCAAATCCGAAGGGGACAGTAGCTCTGGCAATCAGCCCCAGCATTTT. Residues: CASSKSEGDSSSGNQPQHF.

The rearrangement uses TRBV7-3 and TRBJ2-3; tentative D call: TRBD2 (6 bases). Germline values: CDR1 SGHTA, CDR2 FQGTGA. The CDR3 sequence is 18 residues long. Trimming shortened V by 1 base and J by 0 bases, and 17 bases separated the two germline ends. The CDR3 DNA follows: TGTGCCAGCAGCTTAAAGTCGCGGAGGGGCATTAGCACAGATACGCAGTATTTT. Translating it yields CASSLKSRRGISTDTQYF.

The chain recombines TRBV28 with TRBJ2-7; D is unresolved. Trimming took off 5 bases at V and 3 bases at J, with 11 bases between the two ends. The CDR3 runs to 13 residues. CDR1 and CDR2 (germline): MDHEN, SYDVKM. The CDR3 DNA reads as TGTGCCAGCAGTCCAGAAGTTAACTACGAGCAGTACTTC. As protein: CASSPEVNYEQYF. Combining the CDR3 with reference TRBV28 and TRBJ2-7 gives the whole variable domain DVKVTQSSRYLVKRTGEKVFLECVQDMDHENMFWYRQDPGLGLRLIYFSYDVKMKEKGDIPEGYSVSREKKERFSLILESASTNQTSMYLCASSPEVNYEQYFGPGTRLTVT.

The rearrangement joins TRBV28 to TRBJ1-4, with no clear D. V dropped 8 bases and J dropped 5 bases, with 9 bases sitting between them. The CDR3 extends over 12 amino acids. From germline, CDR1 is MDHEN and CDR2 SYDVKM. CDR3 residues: CASGQPNEKLFF. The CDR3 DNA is TGTGCCAGCGGCCAGCCGAATGAAAAACTGTTTTTT.

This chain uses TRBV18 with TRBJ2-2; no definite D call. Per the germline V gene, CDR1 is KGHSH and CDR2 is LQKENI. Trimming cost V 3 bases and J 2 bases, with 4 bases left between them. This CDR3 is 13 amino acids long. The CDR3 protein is CASSPDNTGELFF. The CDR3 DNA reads TGTGCCAGCTCACCCGATAACACCGGGGAGCTGTTTTTT.

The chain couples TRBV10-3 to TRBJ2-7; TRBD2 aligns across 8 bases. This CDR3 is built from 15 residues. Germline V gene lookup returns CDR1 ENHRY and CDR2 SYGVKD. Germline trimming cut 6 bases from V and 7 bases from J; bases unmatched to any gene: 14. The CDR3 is CAIRAPQRQRGEQYF. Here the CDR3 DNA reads TGTGCCATCAGGGCCCCTCAGCGTCAGCGGGGGGAGCAGTACTTC.

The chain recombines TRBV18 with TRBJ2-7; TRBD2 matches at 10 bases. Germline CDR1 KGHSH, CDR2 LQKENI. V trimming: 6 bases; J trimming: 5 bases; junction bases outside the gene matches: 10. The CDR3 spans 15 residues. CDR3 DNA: TGTGCCAGCTCTCAAATGACCGGGACTAGCGACGAGCAGTACTTC. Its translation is CASSQMTGTSDEQYF.

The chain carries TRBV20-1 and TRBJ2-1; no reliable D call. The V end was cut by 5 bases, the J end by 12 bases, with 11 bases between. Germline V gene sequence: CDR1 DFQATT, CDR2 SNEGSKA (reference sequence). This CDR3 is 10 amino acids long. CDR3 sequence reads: CSAFMSAQFF. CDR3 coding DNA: TGCAGTGCTTTCATGAGCGCGCAGTTCTTC.

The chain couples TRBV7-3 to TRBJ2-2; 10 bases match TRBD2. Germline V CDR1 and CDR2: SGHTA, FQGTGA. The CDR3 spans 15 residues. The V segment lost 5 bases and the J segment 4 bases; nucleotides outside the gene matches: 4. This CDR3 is CASSASGRGTGELFF. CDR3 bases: TGTGCCAGCAGCGCCAGCGGGAGGGGCACCGGGGAGCTGTTTTTT.

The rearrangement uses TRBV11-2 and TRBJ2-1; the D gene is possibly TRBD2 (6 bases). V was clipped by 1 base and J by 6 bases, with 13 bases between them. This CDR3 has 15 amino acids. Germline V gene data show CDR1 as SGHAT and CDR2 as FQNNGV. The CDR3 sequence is CASSLGLTRANEQFF. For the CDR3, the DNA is TGTGCCAGCAGCTTAGGGTTGACTAGGGCCAATGAGCAGTTCTTC.